This T cell receptor (beta chain) was profiled in a study of T-cell memory formation after mild COVID-19. TCRdb passed the 5' RACE reads through MiXCR, listing each CDR3 protein once. The table shows roughly 550,000 distinct CDR3 sequences, with about a fifth occurring only once. With 0 bases clipped from V and 10 bases from J, the junction kept 9 bases outside the gene matches. The CDR3 consists of 15 residues. Germline values: CDR1 LNHDA, CDR2 SQIVND (reference sequence). This clonotype has a handful of counts. Sequencing used PBMCs or a T cell subset sorted from them (not recorded which). The sequence was obtained from an adult woman who had mild COVID-19 (a few samples of this study predate the infection). Cell type and time point are not known. This chain uses TRBV19 with TRBJ2-1; 7 bases line up with TRBD2. CDR3 coding DNA: TGTGCCAGTAGTATAGATCCCGGGGCGGGAGAGGAGCAGTTCTTC. Translation: CASSIDPGAGEEQFF.